The clone carrying this T cell receptor beta chain was seen at least ten times. The sample comes from a study of Graves' ophthalmopathy and Graves' hyperthyroidism. Uncontrolled infections, other autoimmune diseases, pregnancy or lactation barred patients from enrollment. Amplification from RNA transcripts yielded the TCR beta CDR3 regions. HTBI primers were used in a first-round RT-PCR, which preceded a second-round multiplex PCR. In TCRdb, the multiplex PCR reads were re-called with MiXCR into one record per CDR3 protein. The data contain over a million distinct CDR3 sequences, approximately 35% of them singletons. Sequenced material: peripheral blood or thyroid tissue (not recorded which). This TCR was recovered from an adult man with Graves' hyperthyroidism.

DNA of the CDR3: TGTGCCAGCAGCCATGGCGCCGTCCAGTACTTC. Translated: CASSHGAVQYF. The genes are TRBV14 and TRBJ2-5; no reliable D call. V was pared by 3 bases and J by 10 bases, with 9 bases between. Germline CDR1 is SGHDN and CDR2 is FVKESK. This CDR3 comprises 11 residues. Full variable domain (rest looked up from reference TRBV14 and TRBJ2-5): EAGVTQFPSHSVIEKGQTVTLRCDPISGHDNLYWYRRVMGKEIKFLLHFVKESKQDESGMPNNRFLAERTGGTYSTLKVQPAELEDSGVYFCASSHGAVQYFGPGTRLLVL.